Shown below are 26 T cell receptor beta chains from a single sample sequenced in a study of blood T cell repertoires in COVID-19. The assay was immunoSEQ multiplex PCR, and TCRdb's table has in-frame clones only and misses some. The sample has around 130,000 clones, roughly four fifths seen once. The sequencing sample was made of peripheral blood. These receptors all stem from a man aged 35 to 55 with active or convalescent COVID-19.

V is TRBV10-3 and J is TRBJ2-7; a possible D gene is TRBD2 (5 bases). V was pared by 2 bases and J by 7 bases, with 12 bases between. The CDR3 sequence is 13 residues long. CDR1 ENHRY and CDR2 SYGVKD come from the germline V gene. CDR3 sequence (DNA): TGTGCCATCAGTGAGGCCAGCTCGGGGGAGCAGTACTTC. Encoded protein: CAISEASSGEQYF.

Ten or more counts support this clone. The gene calls are TRBV29-1 and TRBJ2-7; no clear D gene. CDR3 length: 10 residues. V lost 4 bases and J 7 bases, leaving 8 bases between the germline ends. Germline CDR1 SQVTM, CDR2 ANQGSEA. CDR3 region: CSVVEREQYF. The CDR3 nucleotides read TGCAGCGTTGTCGAACGGGAGCAGTACTTC.

V is TRBV4-2 and J is TRBJ2-1, with 13 bases aligning to TRBD2. The V segment lost 1 base and the J segment 7 bases; nucleotides outside the gene matches: 7. CDR3 length equals 17 residues. CDR1 is LGHNA and CDR2 is YNFKEQ in the germline V gene. The DNA of the CDR3 is TGTGCCAGCAGCCAAGGAACCGGGACTAGCGGGGCGAATGAGCAGTTCTTC. Its protein is CASSQGTGTSGANEQFF.

The J gene is TRBJ2-5, the V gene TRBV6-6; D is unclear. Trimming took 6 bases from V and 9 from J, leaving 14 bases between them. This CDR3 has 12 amino acids. Germline values: CDR1 MNHNY, CDR2 SVGAGI (reference sequence). CDR3 DNA sequence: TGTGCCAGCAGCTCCCAAGAGATGGCCCAGTACTTC. Encoded protein: CASSSQEMAQYF.

J is TRBJ2-2 and V is TRBV6-5; D is perhaps TRBD1 (5 bases). Per germline, CDR1 MNHEY and CDR2 SVGAGI. V lost 5 bases and J lost 5, with 9 bases in between. The CDR3 length is 13 residues. CDR3 coding DNA: TGTGCCAGCAGTCCCCAGGGTACCGGGGAGCTGTTTTTT. Amino acid sequence: CASSPQGTGELFF.

The rearrangement links TRBV5-4 to TRBJ2-4, with TRBD2 matching 7 bases. V trimming: 5 bases; J trimming: 1 base; junction bases outside the gene matches: 3. CDR1 SGHNT and CDR2 YYREEE come from the germline V gene (reference sequence). This CDR3 spans 14 amino acids. CDR3 region: CASRDGGAKNIQYF. DNA of the CDR3: TGTGCCAGCAGGGACGGGGGGGCCAAAAACATTCAGTACTTC. Variable domain in full (rest from reference TRBV5-4 and TRBJ2-4): ETGVTQSPTHLIKTRGQQVTLRCSSQSGHNTVSWYQQALGQGPQFIFQYYREEENGRGNFPPRFSGLQFPNYSSELNVNALELDDSALYLCASRDGGAKNIQYFGAGTRLSVL.

This clone is medium-sized by share. The junction departs from the called germline gene at one end, perhaps through a read error. The rearrangement uses TRBV29-1 and TRBJ1-5; D possibly corresponds to TRBD1 (5 bases). The CDR3 has 13 residues. The V gene's germline CDR1 is SQVTM and CDR2 ANQGSEA. The CDR3 coding sequence is TGCAGCGTTAAAGACAGCGTAAATCAGCCCCAGCATTTT. Its translation: CSVKDSVNQPQHF.

The genes are TRBV6-4 and TRBJ2-3; perhaps TRBD1 as D (6 bases). CDR3 length: 12 residues. V was cut by 2 bases and J by 9 bases, with 9 bases left in between. CDR1 and CDR2 (germline): MRHNA, SNTAGT. CDR3 sequence reads: CASSDGQKTQYF. The CDR3 DNA sequence: TGTGCCAGCAGTGACGGACAGAAAACGCAGTATTTT.

CDR3 nucleotide sequence: TGTGCCAGCAGCGGGACAGGGCTTTACGAGCAGTACTTC. This encodes CASSGTGLYEQYF. This chain uses TRBV6-5 with TRBJ2-7; 9 nucleotides match TRBD1. Per germline, CDR1 MNHEY and CDR2 SVGAGI. This CDR3 is 13 amino acids long. The V segment lost 6 bases and the J segment 4 bases; nucleotides outside the gene matches: 4.

The chain joins TRBV5-8 to TRBJ2-5; TRBD2 matches 7 bases. CDR3 length: 18 residues. V trimming: 7 bases; J trimming: 1 base; junction bases outside the gene matches: 19. Germline-derived CDR1 and CDR2 are SGHTS and YDEGEE. CDR3 protein: CASWAGLGRNSLQETQYF. The CDR3 DNA reads TGTGCCAGCTGGGCCGGACTAGGGAGGAATAGCCTCCAAGAGACCCAGTACTTC.

J is TRBJ1-2 and V is TRBV5-6, with D uncertain. CDR3 length: 13 amino acids. The V end was cut by 0 bases, the J end by 2 bases, with 5 bases between. Looked up from germline, CDR1 is SGHDT and CDR2 is YYEEEE. The CDR3 DNA reads as TGTGCCAGCAGCTTGGGCGGGAACTATGGCTACACCTTC. It is translated as CASSLGGNYGYTF.

The J gene is TRBJ2-1, the V gene TRBV7-2; 8 bases align to TRBD2. V shed 2 bases and J 5 bases; nucleotides not matched to a gene: 5. The CDR3 contains 15 residues. Germline V lookup: CDR1 SGHTA, CDR2 FQGNSA. CDR3 protein: CASSLTGGGNNEQFF. The CDR3 region has the DNA TGTGCCAGCAGCTTAACGGGGGGGGGAAACAATGAGCAGTTCTTC. The whole variable domain, filled in from reference TRBV7-2 and TRBJ2-1, reads GAGVSQSPSNKVTEKGKDVELRCDPISGHTALYWYRQSLGQGLEFLIYFQGNSAPDKSGLPSDRFSAERTGGSVSTLTIQRTQQEDSAVYLCASSLTGGGNNEQFFGPGTRLTVL.

The V call is TRBV2, the J call TRBJ2-2, with no clear D. Germline-derived CDR1 and CDR2 are SNHLY and FYNNEI. The CDR3 is made up of 14 amino acids. Trimming removed 3 bases from V and 6 bases from J, with 11 bases in between. The CDR3 spells CASSEHAAAGELFF. DNA of the CDR3: TGTGCCAGCAGTGAGCATGCGGCGGCCGGGGAGCTGTTTTTT.

The V and J genes are TRBV2 and TRBJ1-1; D is possibly TRBD1 (6 bases). This CDR3 spans 17 amino acids. Germline CDR1 and CDR2: SNHLY and FYNNEI. Trimming left V 6 bases short and J 3 bases short, with 23 bases between. This CDR3 is CASRVYTGWFMDTEAFF. The CDR3 DNA is TGTGCCAGCAGGGTATATACAGGGTGGTTTATGGACACTGAAGCTTTCTTT.

The rearrangement links TRBV4-1 to TRBJ1-1; TRBD1 aligns across 7 bases. The V and J ends lost 4 bases and 5 bases, in that order; junction bases with no gene match: 16. CDR1 is MGHRA, CDR2 YSYEKL, per germline. This CDR3 region has 17 residues. The CDR3 spells CASSRPDRERGKTEAFF. The CDR3 bases are TGCGCCAGCAGCCGCCCTGACAGGGAACGGGGTAAGACTGAAGCTTTCTTT.

The count of this clone is one. V gene TRBV5-5 combines with J gene TRBJ1-1; D might be TRBD1 (5 bases). Germline assignment: CDR1 SGHKS and CDR2 YYEKEE (reference sequence). The length of the CDR3 is 16 residues. V was clipped by 4 bases and J by 0 bases, with 16 bases between them. CDR3 loop: CASSPRAGGMNTEAFF. The CDR3 DNA is TGTGCCAGCAGCCCCCGGGCGGGGGGAATGAACACTGAAGCTTTCTTT.

CDR3 coding DNA: TGTGCCAGCAGCCTACAGGGGGGTAGTGAAAAACTGTTTTTT. Its protein is CASSLQGGSEKLFF. This chain links TRBV7-2 with TRBJ1-4, with TRBD1 identical over 8 bases. Germline V lookup: CDR1 SGHTA, CDR2 FQGNSA. The junction had 6 bases not matched to a gene; V was cut back by 5 bases and J by 7 bases. CDR3 length: 14 residues.

The CDR3 DNA reads as TGTGCCAGTAGCGAACAGGGGTCCGGGGCCAACGTCCTGACTTTC. Its translation: CASSEQGSGANVLTF. V and J are TRBV19 and TRBJ2-6, with 7 nucleotides matching TRBD1. Germline assignment: CDR1 LNHDA and CDR2 SQIVND (reference sequence). V was clipped by 6 bases and J by 4 bases; unmatched bases: 6. The CDR3 loop spans 15 amino acids. The full variable domain, its missing parts supplied by reference TRBV19 and TRBJ2-6, is DGGITQSPKYLFRKEGQNVTLSCEQNLNHDAMYWYRQDPGQGLRLIYYSQIVNDFQKGDIAEGYSVSREKKESFPLTVTSAQKNPTAFYLCASSEQGSGANVLTFGAGSRLTVL.

This chain uses TRBV19 with TRBJ2-5; D not resolved. Germline values: CDR1 LNHDA, CDR2 SQIVND (reference sequence). V lost 5 bases and J 5 bases, leaving 15 bases between the germline ends. The CDR3 sequence is 14 residues long. As DNA, the CDR3 is TGTGCCAGTAGTCCCCAAACTTCAACCGAGACCCAGTACTTC. This sequence encodes CASSPQTSTETQYF.

V gene TRBV11-2 combines with J gene TRBJ1-2, with 7 bases lining up with TRBD1. Germline CDR1 and CDR2: SGHAT and FQNNGV. The CDR3 sequence is 13 residues long. V lost 5 bases and J lost 8; bases outside the gene matches: 8. For the CDR3, the DNA is TGTGCCAGCAGCCCTCAGGGGGAGAGCGGCTACACCTTC. Translating gives CASSPQGESGYTF.

This clone came up once. V gene TRBV18 combines with J gene TRBJ1-2; 7 bases map to TRBD1. The CDR3 spans 17 residues. Germline CDR1 and CDR2: KGHSH and LQKENI. V lost 3 bases and J lost 0; bases outside the gene matches: 10. The chain's CDR3 is CASSPQLGQAPNYGYTF. The CDR3 DNA reads as TGTGCCAGCTCACCCCAGCTAGGACAGGCTCCTAACTATGGCTACACCTTC.

This chain's CDR3 is CASSMGQGGSQPQHF. CDR3 bases: TGTGCCAGTAGTATGGGACAGGGTGGAAGTCAGCCCCAGCATTTT. The chain joins TRBV19 to TRBJ1-5; 9 bases line up with TRBD1. The CDR3 contains 15 residues. Germline V CDR1 and CDR2: LNHDA, SQIVND (reference sequence). Unmatched junction bases numbered 6, after V lost 3 bases and J lost 6 bases.

The V and J genes are TRBV3-1 (or the pseudogene TRBV3-2) and TRBJ2-1, with TRBD1 matching over 9 bases. Germline V gene data show CDR1 as LGHDT and CDR2 as YNNKEL (reference sequence). V shed 3 bases and J 7 bases; nucleotides not matched to a gene: 10. The CDR3 has 16 residues. DNA of the CDR3: TGTGCCAGCAGCCAGGGATTCGACAGGGGGGGAAATGAGCAGTTCTTC. It yields the protein CASSQGFDRGGNEQFF.

This rearrangement joins TRBV5-1 to TRBJ1-5, with 11 bases identical to TRBD1. CDR1 and CDR2 (germline): SGHRS, YFSETQ. V lost 4 bases, J lost 6 bases, and 6 bases stayed unmatched. The CDR3 is 15 amino acids. DNA for the CDR3: TGCGCCAGCAGCATAGGACAGGGGGCAGGTCAGCCCCAGCATTTT. Its protein product is CASSIGQGAGQPQHF.

This rearrangement joins TRBV18 to TRBJ1-4, with D tentatively TRBD1 (5 bases). Germline V gene lookup returns CDR1 KGHSH and CDR2 LQKENI. V dropped 5 bases and J dropped 8 bases, with 15 bases sitting between them. The CDR3 is made up of 14 amino acids. The CDR3 coding sequence is TGTGCCAGCTCATCGACAGAGAATGACGAAAAACTGTTTTTT. Translated, it gives CASSSTENDEKLFF.

The rearrangement joins TRBV3-1 (or the pseudogene TRBV3-2) to TRBJ2-3; TRBD2 agrees at 8 bases. The CDR3 consists of 14 residues. Germline CDR1 is LGHDT and CDR2 is YNNKEL (reference sequence). The ends lost 6 bases at V and 6 bases at J; junction bases unmatched: 8. As DNA, the CDR3 is TGTGCCAGCAGTTACGGGGGGGGCGTGGATACGCAGTATTTT. Its translation is CASSYGGGVDTQYF.